Each of the 23 T cell receptor beta chains below was sequenced from the same sample in a study of T cell responses to AZD1222 COVID-19 vaccine. Here immunoSEQ multiplex PCR was the method, and the copy in TCRdb shows in-frame clones only, minus some. The sample includes roughly 150,000 clones, just over 90% of them seen just once. Here the sequenced sample was peripheral blood, taken 28 days after the second AZD1222 dose. The source is an adult who received the AZD1222 COVID-19 vaccine.

The chain uses TRBV30 and TRBJ2-3; D remains unclear. V shed 5 bases and J shed 11 bases, with 5 bases lying between them. The CDR3 sequence is 8 residues long. Germline V gives CDR1 GTSNPN, CDR2 SVGIG (reference sequence). CDR3 amino acids: CAWGRQYF. DNA for the CDR3: TGTGCCTGGGGTAGGCAGTATTTT.

Regarding this clone: Distinct nucleotide sequences in the sample also encode this CDR3. The chain carries TRBV9 and TRBJ1-1, with D possibly being TRBD1 (6 bases). The CDR3 loop spans 14 amino acids. Germline V lookup: CDR1 SGDLS, CDR2 YYNGEE. Trimming removed 0 bases from V and 2 bases from J, with 8 bases in between. CDR3 in amino acids: CASSVEGGNTEAFF. The CDR3 DNA reads TGTGCCAGCAGCGTAGAGGGGGGTAACACTGAAGCTTTCTTT.

This chain uses TRBV15 with TRBJ1-1; 9 bases line up with TRBD1. With 1 base clipped from V and 10 bases from J, the junction kept 4 bases outside the gene matches. CDR3 length equals 13 residues. Looked up from germline, CDR1 is LNHNV and CDR2 is YYDKDF (reference sequence). CDR3 in DNA: TGTGCCACCAGCAGAGGGGACAGGGCGGGAGCTTTCTTT. Protein product: CATSRGDRAGAFF.

V is TRBV2 and J is TRBJ2-2; D gene uncertain. There are 11 residues in the CDR3. The germline gives CDR1 SNHLY, CDR2 FYNNEI. Trimming stripped 10 bases from V and 4 bases from J, with 7 bases between. The CDR3 is CAIWGTGELFF. DNA for the CDR3: TGTGCCATTTGGGGCACCGGGGAGCTGTTTTTT.

The V and J genes are TRBV5-6 and TRBJ1-2; D is undetermined. CDR1 is SGHDT, CDR2 YYEEEE, per germline. CDR3 length: 16 amino acids. Trimming removed 0 bases from V and 1 base from J, with 13 bases in between. The CDR3 is CASSLVKGKFNYGYTF. For the CDR3, the DNA is TGTGCCAGCAGCTTGGTGAAGGGAAAGTTTAACTATGGCTACACCTTC.

The chain joins TRBV19 to TRBJ1-5; TRBD1 matches 11 bases. J lost 1 base, V lost 7 bases, and 3 bases had no gene match. The CDR3 covers 15 residues. In germline, CDR1 is LNHDA, CDR2 SQIVND (reference sequence). CDR3 region: CASIRDRGSNQPQHF. As DNA, the CDR3 is TGTGCCAGTATTCGGGACAGGGGGAGCAATCAGCCCCAGCATTTT.

CDR3 DNA: TGTGCCAGCAGCTTAGCGCTCGGAGGGTACGGAAACACCATATATTTT. Protein: CASSLALGGYGNTIYF. The V call is TRBV7-6, the J call TRBJ1-3; no clear D gene. Germline V gene lookup returns CDR1 SGHVS and CDR2 FNYEAQ. The CDR3 is 16 amino acids. V lost 0 bases and J lost 4, with 13 bases in between.

This chain connects TRBV4-2 to TRBJ1-6; D possibly corresponds to TRBD1 (5 bases). The germline V gene has CDR1 LGHNA and CDR2 YNFKEQ. With 4 bases removed from V and 7 bases from J, the gap between germline ends came to 8 bases. This CDR3 is 13 amino acids long. The CDR3 nucleotides read TGTGCCAGCAGCCTCCGGGGGAATTCACCCCTCCACTTT. It codes for CASSLRGNSPLHF.

This clone was seen more than once but under ten times. This chain uses TRBV13 with TRBJ2-7; no clear D gene. V was cut by 2 bases and J by 2 bases, with 10 bases left in between. The CDR3 is 14 residues long. Germline V CDR1 and CDR2: PRHDT, FYEKMQ (reference sequence). CDR3 residues: CASSLRRIAYEQYF. The CDR3 DNA is TGTGCCAGCAGCTTAAGGAGAATCGCCTACGAGCAGTACTTC.

V usage is TRBV6-1 and J usage is TRBJ1-3; D not certain. Germline loops: CDR1 MNHNS, CDR2 SASEGT. The CDR3 covers 16 residues. The ends were cut back, 0 bases at V and 0 bases at J, with 9 bases in the middle. The CDR3 here is CASSEAGGYSGNTIYF. Written as DNA, the CDR3 is TGTGCCAGCAGTGAAGCGGGCGGGTACTCTGGAAACACCATATATTTT.

The chain joins TRBV19 to TRBJ2-2; TRBD2 aligns across 10 bases. V lost 2 bases, J lost 1 base, and 7 bases stayed unmatched. The CDR3 loop spans 18 amino acids. In germline, CDR1 is LNHDA, CDR2 SQIVND (reference sequence). The DNA of the CDR3 is TGTGCCAGTAGTATACGCTTCATAGCGGGGGGGAACACCGGGGAGCTGTTTTTT. Its translation is CASSIRFIAGGNTGELFF.

This chain joins TRBV6-5 and TRBJ2-2; D is undetermined. The CDR3 is made up of 13 amino acids. Trimming removed 11 bases from V and 2 bases from J, with 12 bases in between. Germline CDR1 is MNHEY and CDR2 is SVGAGI. Here the CDR3 reads CASQVANTGELFF. The CDR3 coding sequence is TGTGCCTCCCAGGTAGCCAACACCGGGGAGCTGTTTTTT.

This chain uses TRBV6-2 or TRBV6-3 with TRBJ1-4; maybe TRBD1 (5 bases). The CDR3 totals 17 residues. CDR1 is MNHEY and CDR2 is SVGEGT in the germline V gene. Trimming stripped 0 bases from V and 8 bases from J, with 19 bases between. The CDR3 protein is CASSYSMGLPPGEKLFF. CDR3 in DNA: TGTGCCAGCAGTTACTCGATGGGGCTCCCGCCGGGGGAAAAACTGTTTTTT.

The chain uses TRBV28 and TRBJ1-5; D perhaps matches TRBD1 (6 bases). CDR3 length: 15 amino acids. The V end was cut by 5 bases, the J end by 5 bases, with 16 bases between. Germline CDR1 MDHEN, CDR2 SYDVKM. The chain's CDR3 is CASSQGGGHHQPQHF. Written as DNA, the CDR3 is TGTGCCAGCAGTCAAGGTGGGGGACATCATCAGCCCCAGCATTTT.

The rearrangement joins TRBV6-5 to TRBJ2-3; D is perhaps TRBD1 (5 bases). CDR3 size: 15 residues. Germline CDR1 reads MNHEY; CDR2 reads SVGAGI. The V end lost 6 bases, the J end lost 0 bases, and 13 bases lay between the germline ends. This CDR3 is CASSGHPLSTDTQYF. The CDR3 DNA sequence: TGTGCCAGCAGCGGACACCCTCTGAGCACAGATACGCAGTATTTT.

The genes are TRBV10-3 and TRBJ2-2; possible D gene TRBD1, 6 bases. The CDR3 is made up of 15 amino acids. Trimming stripped 3 bases from V and 4 bases from J, with 12 bases between. CDR1 ENHRY and CDR2 SYGVKD come from the germline V gene. The CDR3 loop reads CAISDLNRATGELFF. CDR3 bases: TGTGCCATCAGTGATCTTAACAGGGCCACCGGGGAGCTGTTTTTT.

The chain uses TRBV2 and TRBJ2-3, with D possibly matching TRBD1 (5 bases). The CDR3 runs 13 residues. V gave up 10 bases and J gave up 1 base, with 12 bases separating them. Germline CDR1 is SNHLY and CDR2 is FYNNEI. As DNA, the CDR3 is TGTGCCACCCCAGGGAAAGGCACAGATACGCAGTATTTT. Translating it yields CATPGKGTDTQYF.

The CDR3 region has the DNA TGTGCCACCAGCCGGGGACAGGGGGCAGATACGCAGTATTTT. Its translation is CATSRGQGADTQYF. The chain couples TRBV15 to TRBJ2-3, with 11 bases matching TRBD1. Per the germline V gene, CDR1 is LNHNV and CDR2 is YYDKDF (reference sequence). The V and J ends lost 5 bases and 4 bases, in that order; junction bases with no gene match: 2. The CDR3 covers 14 residues.

J is TRBJ1-2 and V is TRBV19; D is possibly TRBD1 (5 bases). Trimming cost V 3 bases and J 6 bases, with 11 bases left between them. The CDR3 has 13 amino acids. The germline V gene has CDR1 LNHDA and CDR2 SQIVND (reference sequence). CDR3 region: CASSIGTGNGYTF. DNA for the CDR3: TGTGCCAGTAGTATCGGGACGGGAAATGGCTACACCTTC.

J is TRBJ1-4 and V is TRBV28; D is uncertain. CDR1 is MDHEN, CDR2 SYDVKM, per germline. V dropped 3 bases and J dropped 5 bases, with 10 bases sitting between them. This CDR3 contains 14 residues. This CDR3 reads CASSFGDLNEKLFF. CDR3 sequence (DNA): TGTGCCAGCAGTTTTGGGGATTTGAATGAAAAACTGTTTTTT.

The chain combines TRBV28 with TRBJ1-5, with 7 positions matching TRBD1. The V gene's germline CDR1 is MDHEN and CDR2 SYDVKM. V shed 4 bases and J 1 base; nucleotides not matched to a gene: 16. This CDR3 has 19 amino acids. CDR3 in DNA: TGTGCCAGCAGTTCATCCCGGGCAAGACAGGGTTGGAGCAATCAGCCCCAGCATTTT. It yields the protein CASSSSRARQGWSNQPQHF.

This chain connects TRBV5-1 to TRBJ2-7; 7 nucleotides align to TRBD1. The CDR3 consists of 12 residues. Looked up from germline, CDR1 is SGHRS and CDR2 is YFSETQ. V was clipped by 3 bases and J by 7 bases; unmatched bases: 4. Here the CDR3 reads CASSSDRVEQYF. CDR3 sequence (DNA): TGCGCCAGCAGCTCTGACAGGGTTGAGCAGTACTTC.

The CDR3 loop reads CSVEEGRAFF. The DNA for the CDR3 is TGCAGCGTTGAAGAAGGACGAGCTTTCTTT. This chain links TRBV29-1 with TRBJ1-1; D unclear. V lost 0 bases and J lost 10, with 6 bases in between. Per germline, CDR1 SQVTM and CDR2 ANQGSEA. The CDR3 loop spans 10 amino acids. Supplemented by reference TRBV29-1 and TRBJ1-1, the full variable domain reads SAVISQKPSRDICQRGTSLTIQCQVDSQVTMMFWYRQQPGQSLTLIATANQGSEATYESGFVIDKFPISRPNLTFSTLTVSNMSPEDSSIYLCSVEEGRAFFGQGTRLTVV.